This T cell receptor (beta chain) appears in the sequencing data of a study of T cell responses to AZD1222 COVID-19 vaccine. Method: immunoSEQ multiplex PCR; TCRdb's copy keeps in-frame clones and lacks some. Among about 150,000 clones listed, roughly 89% were seen once. Study findings and constraints: Once two AZD1222 doses were given, Spike-specific TCR breadth and depth went up. Across the whole spike, CD4 TCRs peaked at regions 160-218 and 743-854. The sample set comprised mostly white British donors with more females, and clonal diversity was possibly underestimated.

Comment on this clone: The antigen is not known.

This CDR3 contains 16 residues. V was clipped by 0 bases and J by 5 bases; unmatched bases: 10. Germline V gene data show CDR1 as LGHNA and CDR2 as YNFKEQ. The TCR comes from an adult in good health. The specimen comprised peripheral blood, sampled on day 0 of AZD1222 vaccination. V usage is TRBV4-2 and J usage is TRBJ2-7; 7 bases agree with TRBD1. This chain's CDR3 is CASSQDITTGSDEQYF. The CDR3 bases are TGTGCCAGCAGCCAAGATATAACGACAGGGTCAGACGAGCAGTACTTC.